This T cell receptor (beta chain) was obtained from a study of cytomegalovirus exposure and HLA in healthy donors. Both 60 Vbeta primers and 13 Jbeta primers went into the PCR. Clones were read by immunoSEQ multiplex PCR, and TCRdb kept only the in-frame ones, dropping some. There are 100,000 to 120,000 clones in the sample; around four fifths occur only once, and about 3.2% lies in the top ten. This CDR3 comprises 14 residues. CDR1 MRHNA and CDR2 SNTAGT come from the germline V gene. V gave up 8 bases and J gave up 0 bases, with 13 bases separating them. Sequences were obtained from PBMCs. J is TRBJ1-2 and V is TRBV6-4; D may be TRBD1 (6 bases). The TCR originated in a woman aged 55-69 years in good health and CMV-seropositive. The CDR3 here is CASPGGGPNYGYTF. The CDR3 DNA reads as TGTGCCAGCCCTGGGGGGGGCCCTAACTATGGCTACACCTTC.